The 32 T cell receptor beta chains given below trace back to one sample, sequenced in a study of radiotherapy plus CTLA-4 blockade in lung cancer. Data came from immunoSEQ multiplex PCR; TCRdb stores just in-frame clones and leaves some out. The data show some 67,000 clones, 76% seen once. The material was peripheral blood, obtained from a patient treated with radiotherapy plus ipilimumab. The receptors were gathered from a human donor with non-small cell lung cancer whose response to radiotherapy plus ipilimumab could not be evaluated. Some clones in this sample may be carry-over from other donors' samples.

This chain connects TRBV19 to TRBJ1-5; perhaps TRBD1 as D (5 bases). The CDR3 loop spans 16 amino acids. Germline V gene lookup returns CDR1 LNHDA and CDR2 SQIVND (reference sequence). V was shortened by 3 bases and J by 0 bases, with 12 bases between the two germline ends. The CDR3 sequence: CASSIKGFYSNQPQHF. The CDR3, as DNA: TGTGCCAGTAGTATTAAGGGGTTTTATAGCAATCAGCCCCAGCATTTT.

The chain has TRBV9 and TRBJ2-2; 11 bases match TRBD2. J was trimmed by 7 bases and V by 0 bases; bases with no gene match: 8. This CDR3 comprises 17 residues. Germline lookup yields CDR1 SGDLS and CDR2 YYNGEE. This CDR3 is CASSVGLAGPHDGELFF. CDR3 DNA: TGTGCCAGCAGCGTAGGACTAGCGGGGCCTCATGACGGGGAGCTGTTTTTT.

V gene TRBV5-4 combines with J gene TRBJ2-7; 7 bases align to TRBD2. This CDR3 is built from 16 residues. Germline CDR1 reads SGHNT; CDR2 reads YYREEE (reference sequence). V was pared by 1 base and J by 0 bases, with 7 bases of the junction left unmatched. For the CDR3, the DNA is TGTGCCAGCAGCTTGCGGCGCGGGGGACGCTCCTACGAGCAGTACTTC. Protein sequence: CASSLRRGGRSYEQYF.

The V and J genes are TRBV28 and TRBJ1-5; D might be TRBD1 (5 bases). CDR1 and CDR2 from the germline V gene are MDHEN and SYDVKM. V gave up 6 bases and J gave up 2 bases, with 11 bases separating them. There are 14 residues in the CDR3. The CDR3 DNA is TGTGCCAGCAGCTACTGGGGGGGCAATCAGCCCCAGCATTTT. The encoded protein is CASSYWGGNQPQHF.

The chain carries TRBV20-1 and TRBJ2-3; D remains unclear. This CDR3 is built from 10 residues. Trimming took off 6 bases at V and 2 bases at J, with 3 bases between the two ends. Germline loops: CDR1 DFQATT, CDR2 SNEGSKA (reference sequence). The CDR3 loop reads CSAYTDTQYF. As DNA, the CDR3 is TGCAGTGCCTACACAGATACGCAGTATTTT.

The rearrangement links TRBV11-2 to TRBJ2-1; the match to TRBD2 covers 8 bases. The CDR3 totals 15 residues. The V segment lost 4 bases and the J segment 7 bases; nucleotides outside the gene matches: 9. Germline V gene lookup returns CDR1 SGHAT and CDR2 FQNNGV. The DNA for the CDR3 is TGTGCCAGCAGCTCTCCGGGACTAGGTAGAAATGAGCAGTTCTTC. Protein sequence: CASSSPGLGRNEQFF.

With respect to this clone: The same CDR3 can be traced to other DNA sequences in this sample. The rearrangement uses TRBV5-1 and TRBJ1-2; weak D call: TRBD1 (6 bases). With 2 bases removed from V and 6 bases from J, the gap between germline ends came to 8 bases. The CDR3 runs 12 residues. Germline V gene data show CDR1 as SGHRS and CDR2 as YFSETQ. The DNA for the CDR3 is TGCGCCAGCAGCTTAGGGGGGGATGGCTACACCTTC. Translation: CASSLGGDGYTF. Combining the CDR3 with reference TRBV5-1 and TRBJ1-2 gives the whole variable domain KAGVTQTPRYLIKTRGQQVTLSCSPISGHRSVSWYQQTPGQGLQFLFEYFSETQRNKGNFPGRFSGRQFSNSRSEMNVSTLELGDSALYLCASSLGGDGYTFGSGTRLTVV.

The chain combines TRBV5-5 with TRBJ2-4; 9 nucleotides align to TRBD1. The CDR3 has 13 amino acids. Germline V gives CDR1 SGHKS, CDR2 YYEKEE (reference sequence). V shed 4 bases and J 8 bases; nucleotides not matched to a gene: 4. The CDR3 DNA reads TGTGCCAGCAGCCCCAGACAGGGGGACATTCAGTACTTC. It translates to CASSPRQGDIQYF.

This clone was recorded only once. V gene TRBV6-5 combines with J gene TRBJ2-5; the match to TRBD1 covers 8 bases. The CDR3 is 13 amino acids. V trimming: 6 bases; J trimming: 4 bases; junction bases outside the gene matches: 4. Germline CDR1 reads MNHEY; CDR2 reads SVGAGI. This CDR3 is CASRDRGTETQYF. DNA for the CDR3: TGTGCCAGCAGAGACAGGGGAACAGAGACCCAGTACTTC.

This chain links TRBV19 with TRBJ2-7; possible D gene TRBD1, 6 bases. Germline V gives CDR1 LNHDA, CDR2 SQIVND (reference sequence). The CDR3 has 13 residues. Trimming left V 3 bases short and J 3 bases short, with 9 bases between. The CDR3 is CASSMLGGYEQYF. DNA for the CDR3: TGTGCCAGTAGTATGTTAGGGGGCTACGAGCAGTACTTC.

V and J are TRBV7-9 and TRBJ2-1; the match to TRBD1 covers 8 bases. There are 15 residues in the CDR3. CDR1 is SEHNR, CDR2 FQNEAQ, per germline (reference sequence). J was trimmed by 3 bases and V by 5 bases; bases with no gene match: 6. Here the CDR3 reads CASSPGQGNYNEQFF. The CDR3 DNA reads as TGTGCCAGCAGCCCCGGACAGGGAAACTACAATGAGCAGTTCTTC.

The chain carries TRBV27 and TRBJ2-3, with TRBD2 matching over 11 bases. This CDR3 region has 18 residues. From germline, CDR1 is MNHEY and CDR2 SMNVEV (reference sequence). V lost 3 bases and J lost 5; bases outside the gene matches: 13. The chain's CDR3 is CASSFWASGGPDRDTQYF. The CDR3 nucleotides read TGTGCCAGCAGTTTTTGGGCTAGCGGGGGGCCCGACCGAGATACGCAGTATTTT.

The rearrangement joins TRBV9 to TRBJ2-5, with 11 bases fitting TRBD2. Judging by the DNA end, TRBJ2-7 fits better; the J call may be wrong. CDR1 and CDR2 (germline): SGDLS, YYNGEE. The CDR3 contains 15 residues. CDR3 region: CASSVIAGGPDEQYF. The CDR3 nucleotides are TGTGCCAGCAGCGTGATAGCGGGGGGGCCTGACGAGCAGTACTTC.

The chain uses TRBV5-1 and TRBJ1-1, with a weak D call TRBD1 (6 bases). V was trimmed by 4 bases and J by 8 bases, leaving 21 bases between them. Germline values: CDR1 SGHRS, CDR2 YFSETQ. This CDR3 spans 15 amino acids. In nucleotides, the CDR3 is TGCGCCAGCAGCCCCGATTTCACAGGGAAGACGGAAGCTTTCTTT. Protein product: CASSPDFTGKTEAFF.

The V and J genes are TRBV6-1 and TRBJ1-5; TRBD1 agrees at 9 bases. Per the germline V gene, CDR1 is MNHNS and CDR2 is SASEGT. This CDR3 has 15 amino acids. The ends lost 7 bases at V and 1 base at J; junction bases unmatched: 5. CDR3 region: CASTRTGDSNQPQHF. The CDR3 nucleotides read TGTGCCAGCACTAGGACAGGGGACAGCAATCAGCCCCAGCATTTT.

The chain is built from TRBV6-5 and TRBJ1-1; 8 bases are a match to TRBD1. This CDR3 spans 14 amino acids. Germline loops: CDR1 MNHEY, CDR2 SVGAGI. V shed 2 bases, J shed 6 bases, and the junction held 5 bases outside the gene matches. This CDR3 reads CASSYPGGDAEAFF. As DNA, the CDR3 is TGTGCCAGCAGTTACCCAGGGGGCGACGCTGAAGCTTTCTTT.

The chain combines TRBV4-3 with TRBJ1-1, with D tentatively TRBD1 (5 bases). Germline V lookup: CDR1 LGHNA, CDR2 YSLEER. There are 15 residues in the CDR3. Trimming stripped 1 base from V and 5 bases from J, with 14 bases between. CDR3 protein: CASSQVSSGGTEAFF. The CDR3 region has the DNA TGCGCCAGCAGCCAAGTCTCGAGTGGGGGGACTGAAGCTTTCTTT.

V gene TRBV2 combines with J gene TRBJ2-5; 12 nucleotides match TRBD2. This CDR3 spans 16 amino acids. The ends lost 4 bases at V and 4 bases at J; junction bases unmatched: 7. Per the germline V gene, CDR1 is SNHLY and CDR2 is FYNNEI. The CDR3 DNA follows: TGTGCCAGCAGTGTTGCTAGCGGGGGGGCCGGAGAGACCCAGTACTTC. Translation: CASSVASGGAGETQYF.

J is TRBJ1-6 and V is TRBV5-1; TRBD1 matches 9 bases. This CDR3 comprises 16 residues. V dropped 4 bases and J dropped 7; count of bases not matched to a gene: 9. Germline CDR1 and CDR2: SGHRS and YFSETQ. The CDR3 region has the DNA TGCGCCAGCAGCGTAGCCCCCGGGACAGGGAATTCACCCCTCCACTTT. This encodes CASSVAPGTGNSPLHF.

V is TRBV5-4 and J is TRBJ2-2; a weak D match, TRBD2 (6 bases). Germline V gene sequence: CDR1 SGHNT, CDR2 YYREEE (reference sequence). Trimming removed 4 bases from V and 1 base from J, with 14 bases in between. The CDR3 is 16 residues long. As DNA, the CDR3 is TGTGCCAGCAGCCCCCGAGAGGGAGGGAACACCGGGGAGCTGTTTTTT. This sequence encodes CASSPREGGNTGELFF.

The CDR3 protein is CASSLGQGRTTGELFF. As DNA, the CDR3 is TGTGCCAGCAGCTTAGGTCAGGGGCGTACCACCGGGGAGCTGTTTTTT. V is TRBV11-3 and J is TRBJ2-2; a weak D match, TRBD1 (6 bases). V was trimmed by 1 base and J by 4 bases, leaving 13 bases between them. Looked up from germline, CDR1 is SGHNT and CDR2 is YENEEA. CDR3 length: 16 residues.

The rearrangement links TRBV21-1 to TRBJ1-4; the D call TRBD1 from the table was never checked on the DNA. TRBV21-1 is a pseudogene. This CDR3 has 16 residues. This chain's CDR3 is CASSLTQGDPPEKLFF. The CDR3 region has the DNA TGTGCCAGCAGCTTAACACAGGGGGACCCTCCTGAAAAACTGTTTTTT.

This clone is medium-sized. J is TRBJ2-7 and V is TRBV4-1; perhaps TRBD1 as D (6 bases). Trimming removed 0 bases from V and 2 bases from J, with 14 bases in between. The CDR3 sequence is 16 residues long. Germline assignment: CDR1 MGHRA and CDR2 YSYEKL. The CDR3 protein is CASSQDWEQGAYEQYF. The CDR3 DNA sequence: TGCGCCAGCAGCCAAGATTGGGAACAGGGAGCCTACGAGCAGTACTTC.

V is TRBV18 and J is TRBJ2-7, with a tentative D call TRBD2 (6 bases). The V and J ends lost 4 bases and 1 base respectively, with 8 bases between them. CDR1 is KGHSH and CDR2 is LQKENI in the germline V gene. The CDR3 spans 13 residues. This CDR3 is CASSRGTSYEQYF. CDR3 DNA: TGTGCCAGCTCACGAGGGACTTCCTACGAGCAGTACTTC.

V usage is TRBV5-6 and J usage is TRBJ1-1; D remains ambiguous. V lost 4 bases and J 3 bases, leaving 19 bases between the germline ends. The CDR3 is 16 amino acids. Germline-derived CDR1 and CDR2 are SGHDT and YYEEEE. DNA for the CDR3: TGTGCCAGCAGCCGAACCCCGAGGGCTAGGGACACTGAAGCTTTCTTT. It is translated as CASSRTPRARDTEAFF.

The chain recombines TRBV4-2 with TRBJ1-2; unclear D gene. This CDR3 spans 15 amino acids. V lost 0 bases, J lost 10 bases, and 18 bases lay in between. Germline-derived CDR1 and CDR2 are LGHNA and YNFKEQ. Here the CDR3 DNA reads TGTGCCAGCAGCCAAGATAGAGGAGGCTGGGCCTACTACACCTTC. Its protein is CASSQDRGGWAYYTF.

Concerning this clone: The junction differs from germline at one of its ends, possibly a read error. The chain has TRBV15 and TRBJ1-1; the match to TRBD1 covers 8 bases. Per the germline V gene, CDR1 is LNHNV and CDR2 is YYDKDF (reference sequence). The CDR3 consists of 14 residues. The CDR3 sequence is CATSGDRGITKAFF. The CDR3 nucleotides are TGTGCCACCAGCGGAGACAGGGGCATAACGAAAGCTTTCTTT.

The chain combines TRBV6-4 with TRBJ2-1; 9 bases are shared with TRBD1. Germline values: CDR1 MRHNA, CDR2 SNTAGT. This CDR3 contains 14 residues. V shed 3 bases, J shed 6 bases, and the junction held 3 bases outside the gene matches. DNA for the CDR3: TGTGCCAGCAGTGAGGGACAGGGTGGCAATGAGCAGTTCTTC. Protein: CASSEGQGGNEQFF.

The genes are TRBV2 and TRBJ2-3, with D tentatively TRBD1 (6 bases). The V and J ends lost 5 bases and 9 bases respectively, with 15 bases between them. The CDR3 spans 13 residues. Germline CDR1 SNHLY, CDR2 FYNNEI. The CDR3 region is CASSTQGSRTQYF. The CDR3 DNA reads as TGTGCCAGCAGTACACAGGGTAGCAGGACGCAGTATTTT.

V and J are TRBV2 and TRBJ1-5; no clear D. V lost 6 bases and J 5 bases, leaving 11 bases between the germline ends. The germline V gene encodes CDR1 SNHLY and CDR2 FYNNEI. This CDR3 spans 13 amino acids. CDR3 sequence: CASRNSGYQPQHF. CDR3 DNA: TGTGCCAGCAGGAACAGCGGCTATCAGCCCCAGCATTTT. Full variable domain (outside the CDR3, taken from reference TRBV2 and TRBJ1-5): EPEVTQTPSHQVTQMGQEVILRCVPISNHLYFYWYRQILGQKVEFLVSFYNNEISEKSEIFDDQFSVERPDGSNFTLKIRSTKLEDSAMYFCASRNSGYQPQHFGDGTRLSIL.

The chain links TRBV11-1 to TRBJ1-3, with unresolved D. Germline V gives CDR1 SGHAT, CDR2 FQDESV (reference sequence). The CDR3 is made up of 14 amino acids. Trimming removed 5 bases from V and 0 bases from J, with 8 bases in between. CDR3 sequence reads: CASSTRYSGNTIYF. The CDR3 nucleotides are TGTGCCAGCAGCACCAGGTACTCTGGAAACACCATATATTTT.

The chain is built from TRBV5-1 and TRBJ2-7, with TRBD2 as a possible D gene (6 bases). The V gene lost 5 bases and the J gene lost 1 base, with 13 bases spanning the gap. Germline V lookup: CDR1 SGHRS, CDR2 YFSETQ. The CDR3 consists of 14 residues. The CDR3 region is CASSLGGMSYEQYF. The CDR3 bases are TGCGCCAGCAGTTTAGGCGGGATGTCCTACGAGCAGTACTTC.